Described below is a single T cell receptor beta chain sequence and its context. CDR1 and CDR2 from the germline V gene are SGHRS and YFSETQ. Trimming cost V 2 bases and J 4 bases; bases outside gene matches: 8. This CDR3 region has 15 residues. These data are taken from a study of T cell changes during pregnancy in multiple sclerosis. The method was immunoSEQ multiplex PCR; TCRdb's version includes in-frame clones alone and lacks a portion of them. Found here are about 23,000 clones, 75% to 90% of them singletons; the top ten hold about 1.1%. The receptor was derived from a female donor in good health, enrolled as a control in a pregnancy study. The material was CD4+ T cells from peripheral blood mononuclear cells, obtained in the first trimester of pregnancy. This chain links TRBV5-1 with TRBJ2-5, with 7 bases fitting TRBD1. The CDR3 spells CASSFRDSVGETQYF. The CDR3 coding sequence is TGCGCCAGCAGCTTCCGGGACAGTGTGGGAGAGACCCAGTACTTC.